This T cell receptor beta chain was sequenced during a study of T cell clones after liver transplantation. Background on the study: Three of eight recipients were HCV-positive; others had non-autoimmune, non-viral indications.

Findings and caveats of the study: Circulating graft-donor-reactive CD4 TCRbeta sequences fell significantly post-transplant in most of the 8 subjects.

As concerns this clone: Its antigen is unidentified.

The germline V gene encodes CDR1 LNHDA and CDR2 SQIVND (reference sequence). V was pared by 5 bases and J by 7 bases, with 12 bases of the junction left unmatched. The CDR3 is 15 residues long. Generated by immunoSEQ multiplex PCR, the TCRdb table keeps only in-frame clones and is missing some. Among roughly 51,000 clones listed, 70% to 75% were seen once. This receptor was identified in a human patient who received a liver transplant. A share of the T cells may be of graft donor origin. The source was CD4+ T cells from blood, collected around 54 months after liver transplant. The chain carries TRBV19 and TRBJ1-1, with TRBD1 matching over 8 bases. This chain's CDR3 is CASSASDRVWGEAFF. The DNA for the CDR3 is TGTGCCAGTAGTGCGTCGGACAGGGTCTGGGGTGAAGCTTTCTTT.